The rows below give T cell receptor beta chains drawn from one sample of a study of T-cell memory formation after mild COVID-19. TCRdb reprocessed the 5' RACE reads with MiXCR, giving one entry per CDR3 protein. The table records 85,000 to 130,000 distinct CDR3 sequences, roughly 10% of them present only once. The specimen was PBMCs or a T cell subset sorted from them (not recorded which). These receptors were collected from a man aged 18 to 30 who had mild COVID-19 (a few samples of this study predate the infection). Cell type and time point are not known. Each CDR3 is given with its conserved first and last residue. Fields, in order: J gene, V gene, CDR3 protein.

TRBJ2-7,TRBV12-3/TRBV12-4,CASSSPEAYEQYF
TRBJ2-2,TRBV11-3,CASSSDRGGTGELFF
TRBJ2-3,TRBV7-8,CASSFSGGSTDTQYF
TRBJ2-7,TRBV4-1,CASSLAADHSYEQYF
TRBJ2-2,TRBV6-1,CASSERRGPGELFF
TRBJ2-6,TRBV5-1,CASSPGSGANVLTF
TRBJ1-2,TRBV21-1,CASSRGDRSDGYTF
TRBJ2-3,TRBV9,CASSVGSGGTDTQYF
TRBJ1-5,TRBV6-2/TRBV6-3,CASSYYKTNQPQHF
TRBJ2-5,TRBV10-3,CATGPGETQYF
TRBJ2-5,TRBV7-2,CASSLGGVWTGYETQYF
TRBJ1-4,TRBV4-1,CASSQGWGGNEKLFF
TRBJ2-7,TRBV13,CASSPSTAGGLEQYF
TRBJ2-5,TRBV2,CASREGFLGATQYF
TRBJ2-1,TRBV11-3,CASSLRPYNEQFF
TRBJ1-1,TRBV4-3,CASSQDWGTEAFF
TRBJ2-1,TRBV11-2,CASSLGGGGYNEQFF
TRBJ2-5,TRBV6-5,CASSLNFQETQYF
TRBJ1-5,TRBV4-2,CASSHPGQPNQPQHF
TRBJ2-3,TRBV29-1,CSVEDRDRGTNTDTQYF
TRBJ1-1,TRBV30,CAWSVGPPNTEAFF
TRBJ2-2,TRBV12-3/TRBV12-4,CASSLGGSANTGELFF
TRBJ2-3,TRBV14,CASSQDEYRGGTDTQYF
TRBJ2-2,TRBV7-2,CASSFRQGPISTRDTGELFF
TRBJ2-7,TRBV12-3/TRBV12-4,CASTGQGPGSYEQYF
TRBJ2-4,TRBV4-3,CASSQRLAGVTAKNIQYF
TRBJ2-3,TRBV4-1,CASSQDRGKFGDTQYF
TRBJ1-5,TRBV24-1,CATSDVTGDQPQHF
TRBJ1-1,TRBV7-6,CASSPPKAGGTEAFF
TRBJ2-1,TRBV4-3,CASSPGPGTGVYNEQFF
TRBJ2-5,TRBV6-4,CASRGQGEETQYF